These 29 T cell receptor beta chains share one sample of origin, sequenced in a study of shared clonotypes between healthy human individuals. Positive CCR7 selection of CD45RO-negative cells yielded the naive CD8 cells, and terminally differentiated effector memory CD45RA+ cells were excluded. Sequencing was performed with immunoSEQ multiplex PCR; in TCRdb, only in-frame clones are kept and a portion is missing. The sample yields about 2.1 million clones, 93% seen once. What was sequenced was naive CD8+ T cells from PBMCs. The receptors were sampled from a man in his late teens or twenties in good health. Some clones in this sample may be carry-over from other donors' samples.

A note on this clone: One end of the junction is discordant with germline, which a read error may explain. Other DNA sequences from this sample encode an identical CDR3 as well. The chain joins TRBV5-6 to TRBJ2-1, with unresolved D. The CDR3 runs 14 residues. Germline V gene sequence: CDR1 SGHDT, CDR2 YYEEEE. The CDR3 region has the DNA TGTGCCAGCAGTTTGGGTGGAGCCTACAATGAGCAGTTCTTC. It yields the protein CASSLGGAYNEQFF.

This clone was counted a single time. The chain combines TRBV7-2 with TRBJ2-7; 11 bases line up with TRBD2. The CDR3 extends over 16 amino acids. The germline CDR1 and CDR2 sequences are SGHTA and FQGNSA. J lost 6 bases, V lost 5 bases, and 12 bases had no gene match. CDR3 in amino acids: CASSRLLAGGTSEQYF. DNA of the CDR3: TGTGCCAGCAGCCGCCTTCTAGCGGGGGGAACCTCCGAGCAGTACTTC.

In its sample, this clone was seen once. V gene TRBV27 combines with J gene TRBJ1-2; the D gene is possibly TRBD1 (5 bases). V lost 2 bases to trimming and J lost 8 bases, with 18 bases between them. Germline CDR1 is MNHEY and CDR2 is SMNVEV (reference sequence). CDR3 size: 15 residues. DNA for the CDR3: TGTGCCAGCAGTTTAATCCCAGGGTCCCTTGGGGGCTACACCTTC. Translating gives CASSLIPGSLGGYTF.

This chain connects TRBV5-8 to TRBJ2-1, with D tentatively TRBD2 (6 bases). CDR1 SGHTS and CDR2 YDEGEE come from the germline V gene. V lost 3 bases and J 2 bases, leaving 18 bases between the germline ends. The CDR3 has 17 amino acids. The CDR3 protein is CASSSPSGGWAYNEQFF. The CDR3 DNA follows: TGTGCCAGCAGCTCTCCCAGCGGAGGGTGGGCCTACAATGAGCAGTTCTTC. Looking up the rest from reference TRBV5-8 and TRBJ2-1 gives the full variable domain: EAGVTQSPTHLIKTRGQQATLRCSPISGHTSVYWYQQALGLGLQFLLWYDEGEERNRGNFPPRFSGRQFPNYSSELNVNALELEDSALYLCASSSPSGGWAYNEQFFGPGTRLTVL.

V gene TRBV7-6 combines with J gene TRBJ1-2, with TRBD1 identical over 8 bases. Per the germline V gene, CDR1 is SGHVS and CDR2 is FNYEAQ. V shed 5 bases and J 4 bases; nucleotides not matched to a gene: 9. This CDR3 is 15 amino acids long. The CDR3 loop is CASSPRTGPSYGYTF. The CDR3 DNA reads TGTGCCAGCAGCCCACGGACAGGGCCCTCCTATGGCTACACCTTC.

The gene calls are TRBV7-9 and TRBJ1-2; 9 bases agree with TRBD1. After removal of 1 base from V and 5 bases from J, the junction contained 11 bases not matched to a gene. CDR1 and CDR2 from the germline V gene are SEHNR and FQNEAQ (reference sequence). The CDR3 contains 17 residues. The CDR3 nucleotides are TGTGCCAGCAGCTTAGACAGGGGGCATAAGGGGAAGTATGGCTACACCTTC. Protein product: CASSLDRGHKGKYGYTF.

The chain couples TRBV5-4 to TRBJ2-7; TRBD2 matches 7 bases. The germline gives CDR1 SGHNT, CDR2 YYREEE (reference sequence). The CDR3 loop spans 15 amino acids. Unmatched junction bases numbered 12, after V lost 4 bases and J lost 5 bases. The DNA of the CDR3 is TGTGCCAGCAGCACAGGACTAGACTTACCTGACGAGCAGTACTTC. It translates to CASSTGLDLPDEQYF. The full variable domain, with the rest looked up from reference TRBV5-4 and TRBJ2-7, is ETGVTQSPTHLIKTRGQQVTLRCSSQSGHNTVSWYQQALGQGPQFIFQYYREEENGRGNFPPRFSGLQFPNYSSELNVNALELDDSALYLCASSTGLDLPDEQYFGPGTRLTVT.

This chain connects TRBV6-6 to TRBJ2-3; 8 bases fit TRBD1. The germline CDR1 and CDR2 sequences are MNHNY and SVGAGI (reference sequence). The CDR3 runs 15 residues. The ends lost 2 bases at V and 3 bases at J; junction bases unmatched: 4. This CDR3 is CASSYPTGVTDTQYF. The CDR3 coding sequence is TGTGCCAGCAGTTACCCGACAGGGGTTACAGATACGCAGTATTTT.

J is TRBJ2-4 and V is TRBV15; 9 bases agree with TRBD1. With V trimmed by 0 bases and J by 8 bases, 11 bases remained unmatched. Germline values: CDR1 LNHNV, CDR2 YYDKDF (reference sequence). This CDR3 has 17 amino acids. The DNA of the CDR3 is TGTGCCACCAGCAGAGACCTTTCCGGGACAGGGAGTCACATTCAGTACTTC. As protein: CATSRDLSGTGSHIQYF.

The chain employs TRBV7-9 and TRBJ1-1; 8 bases are shared with TRBD1. This CDR3 spans 15 amino acids. V was clipped by 6 bases and J by 2 bases; unmatched bases: 8. Germline CDR1 SEHNR, CDR2 FQNEAQ (reference sequence). The CDR3 coding sequence is TGTGCCAGCAGACAGCATCAGGGGGCAAACACTGAAGCTTTCTTT. Translated: CASRQHQGANTEAFF.

This chain connects TRBV28 to TRBJ1-5; no firm D call. CDR1 and CDR2 (germline): MDHEN, SYDVKM. V was shortened by 8 bases and J by 2 bases, with 10 bases between the two germline ends. CDR3 length: 13 amino acids. The CDR3 bases are TGTGCCAGCGCCTCCGAGGGCAATCAGCCCCAGCATTTT. Translating it yields CASASEGNQPQHF. Using reference TRBV28 and TRBJ1-5 for the parts outside the CDR3, the full variable domain is DVKVTQSSRYLVKRTGEKVFLECVQDMDHENMFWYRQDPGLGLRLIYFSYDVKMKEKGDIPEGYSVSREKKERFSLILESASTNQTSMYLCASASEGNQPQHFGDGTRLSIL.

The CDR3 DNA reads as TGTGCCAGCAGTCCTGGACTACTCTACAATGAGCAGTTCTTC. Translated, it gives CASSPGLLYNEQFF. The chain is built from TRBV6-6 and TRBJ2-1; D perhaps matches TRBD2 (6 bases). There are 14 residues in the CDR3. Trimming pared 5 bases from V and 3 bases from J, leaving 11 bases between. Looked up from germline, CDR1 is MNHNY and CDR2 is SVGAGI (reference sequence).

V and J are TRBV6-5 and TRBJ2-1; 7 bases are shared with TRBD2. The V gene's germline CDR1 is MNHEY and CDR2 SVGAGI. The CDR3 extends over 16 amino acids. With V trimmed by 0 bases and J by 4 bases, 6 bases remained unmatched. For the CDR3, the DNA is TGTGCCAGCAGTTACTCGTTCCGCGGGAGTTACAATGAGCAGTTCTTC. Protein: CASSYSFRGSYNEQFF.

The rearrangement links TRBV27 to TRBJ2-1; 11 positions agree with TRBD2. V shed 5 bases, J shed 5 bases, and the junction held 5 bases outside the gene matches. This CDR3 region has 15 residues. CDR1 and CDR2 from the germline V gene are MNHEY and SMNVEV (reference sequence). DNA for the CDR3: TGTGCCAGCAGTCTCCCGGGACTAGCGGACAATGAGCAGTTCTTC. This encodes CASSLPGLADNEQFF.

The rearrangement joins TRBV29-1 to TRBJ2-1, with a weak D call TRBD1 (5 bases). Germline CDR1 SQVTM, CDR2 ANQGSEA. The CDR3 is 15 amino acids. V lost 3 bases to trimming and J lost 4 bases, with 16 bases between them. CDR3 sequence reads: CSVDGWAGKYNEQFF. The CDR3 DNA reads TGCAGCGTTGACGGTTGGGCAGGGAAGTACAATGAGCAGTTCTTC.

The chain links TRBV28 to TRBJ1-5; no clear D. V dropped 6 bases and J dropped 6 bases, with 18 bases sitting between them. CDR1 MDHEN and CDR2 SYDVKM come from the germline V gene. The CDR3 is 15 amino acids. The chain's CDR3 is CASSLSFGTRQPQHF. CDR3 bases: TGTGCCAGCAGCCTTTCATTTGGTACCCGTCAGCCCCAGCATTTT.

This chain links TRBV27 with TRBJ1-4, with D unclear. CDR1 and CDR2 from the germline V gene are MNHEY and SMNVEV (reference sequence). The CDR3 is 13 residues long. The V end was cut by 1 base, the J end by 7 bases, with 7 bases between. The CDR3 sequence: CASSLLIGEKLFF. For the CDR3, the DNA is TGTGCCAGCAGTTTATTGATCGGTGAAAAACTGTTTTTT.

Turning to this clone: Other nucleotide sequences from this sample produce the same CDR3. The rearrangement joins TRBV5-4 to TRBJ2-1; 7 bases agree with TRBD2. The CDR3 covers 15 residues. Germline V lookup: CDR1 SGHNT, CDR2 YYREEE (reference sequence). Trimming took 1 base from V and 4 from J; bases not matched to a gene: 5. The CDR3 protein is CASSLRRETYNEQFF. In DNA, the CDR3 is TGTGCCAGCAGCTTGAGGCGGGAGACGTACAATGAGCAGTTCTTC.

This chain connects TRBV5-6 to TRBJ2-7; D is possibly TRBD2 (5 bases). In germline, CDR1 is SGHDT, CDR2 YYEEEE. CDR3 length: 13 residues. V dropped 4 bases and J dropped 5 bases, with 13 bases sitting between them. The CDR3 spells CASSPDSGNEQYF. CDR3 coding DNA: TGTGCCAGCAGCCCTGACTCGGGGAACGAGCAGTACTTC.

The table lists this clone with a count of one. The rearrangement joins TRBV7-8 to TRBJ2-3; 8 bases align to TRBD2. This CDR3 spans 16 amino acids. CDR1 SGHVS and CDR2 FQNEAQ come from the germline V gene. J was trimmed by 5 bases and V by 1 base; bases with no gene match: 8. CDR3 in amino acids: CASSLVGTRMGDTQYF. CDR3 DNA sequence: TGTGCCAGCAGCTTAGTCGGGACTAGGATGGGAGATACGCAGTATTTT. Full variable domain (remainder filled in from reference TRBV7-8 and TRBJ2-3): GAGVSQSPRYKVAKRGQDVALRCDPISGHVSLFWYQQALGQGPEFLTYFQNEAQLDKSGLPSDRFFAERPEGSVSTLKIQRTQQEDSAVYLCASSLVGTRMGDTQYFGPGTRLTVL.

This chain connects TRBV27 to TRBJ2-7; tentative D call: TRBD2 (7 bases). CDR3 length equals 16 residues. Looked up from germline, CDR1 is MNHEY and CDR2 is SMNVEV (reference sequence). Trimming stripped 0 bases from V and 4 bases from J, with 16 bases between. This CDR3 is CASSLSSPGRGYEQYF. The CDR3, as DNA: TGTGCCAGCAGTTTATCGTCCCCAGGGAGGGGGTACGAGCAGTACTTC.

The chain employs TRBV28 and TRBJ1-1; D call uncertain. CDR3 length equals 15 residues. With 4 bases removed from V and 1 base from J, the gap between germline ends came to 13 bases. The germline V gene has CDR1 MDHEN and CDR2 SYDVKM. CDR3 nucleotide sequence: TGTGCCAGCAGTTCTGGATACCGGCCGAACACTGAAGCTTTCTTT. This translates into CASSSGYRPNTEAFF.

This chain links TRBV11-3 with TRBJ2-2; TRBD1 is a possible D gene (5 bases). V shed 6 bases and J shed 1 base, with 12 bases lying between them. CDR1 is SGHNT and CDR2 is YENEEA in the germline V gene. The CDR3 is made up of 15 amino acids. The CDR3 loop reads CASSPREGNTGELFF. The CDR3 coding sequence is TGTGCCAGCAGTCCCAGGGAAGGGAACACCGGGGAGCTGTTTTTT.

This chain links TRBV7-9 with TRBJ2-3; TRBD1 matches 9 bases. CDR3 length equals 15 residues. Germline-derived CDR1 and CDR2 are SEHNR and FQNEAQ (reference sequence). The V segment lost 5 bases and the J segment 4 bases; nucleotides outside the gene matches: 7. DNA for the CDR3: TGTGCCAGCAGCCCGGACAGGGGTGTCCCAGATACGCAGTATTTT. Its translation: CASSPDRGVPDTQYF.

The V and J genes are TRBV7-3 and TRBJ2-2, with 9 positions matching TRBD2. The junction had 21 bases not matched to a gene; V was cut back by 4 bases and J by 3 bases. Germline lookup yields CDR1 SGHTA and CDR2 FQGTGA. There are 21 residues in the CDR3. DNA of the CDR3: TGTGCCAGCAGCTCCTTCGCTCTCTGGCGGGAGGGCTCTGACGACACCGGGGAGCTGTTTTTT. Residues: CASSSFALWREGSDDTGELFF.

The chain carries TRBV19 and TRBJ2-7, with 8 bases that match TRBD1. The trim removed 4 bases at V and 3 bases at J, leaving 17 bases unmatched. The CDR3 has 18 residues. Germline loops: CDR1 LNHDA, CDR2 SQIVND (reference sequence). The CDR3 protein is CASSSLLIAQGAFYEQYF. CDR3 bases: TGTGCCAGTAGTAGCTTACTTATCGCGCAGGGGGCATTCTACGAGCAGTACTTC.

The chain couples TRBV7-9 to TRBJ2-2; D not resolved. Germline V gene data show CDR1 as SEHNR and CDR2 as FQNEAQ (reference sequence). V was pared by 1 base and J by 3 bases, with 6 bases between. This CDR3 is built from 14 residues. The CDR3 coding sequence is TGTGCCAGCAGCTTAGTCGTCGACACCGGGGAGCTGTTTTTT. Its translation: CASSLVVDTGELFF.

V is TRBV18 and J is TRBJ2-2, with D unresolved. Looked up from germline, CDR1 is KGHSH and CDR2 is LQKENI. The CDR3 is 14 residues long. The V and J ends lost 1 base and 4 bases respectively, with 7 bases between them. CDR3 nucleotides: TGTGCCAGCTCACCACTTTCGACCACCGGGGAGCTGTTTTTT. Protein sequence: CASSPLSTTGELFF.

A word on this clone: Distinct nucleotide sequences in the sample also encode this CDR3. The chain has TRBV27 and TRBJ2-1, with a tentative D call TRBD1 (6 bases). V was shortened by 7 bases and J by 3 bases, with 10 bases between the two germline ends. Germline values: CDR1 MNHEY, CDR2 SMNVEV (reference sequence). The CDR3 extends over 13 amino acids. DNA for the CDR3: TGTGCCAGCACCCCGACAGGCTACAATGAGCAGTTCTTC. Its translation: CASTPTGYNEQFF.